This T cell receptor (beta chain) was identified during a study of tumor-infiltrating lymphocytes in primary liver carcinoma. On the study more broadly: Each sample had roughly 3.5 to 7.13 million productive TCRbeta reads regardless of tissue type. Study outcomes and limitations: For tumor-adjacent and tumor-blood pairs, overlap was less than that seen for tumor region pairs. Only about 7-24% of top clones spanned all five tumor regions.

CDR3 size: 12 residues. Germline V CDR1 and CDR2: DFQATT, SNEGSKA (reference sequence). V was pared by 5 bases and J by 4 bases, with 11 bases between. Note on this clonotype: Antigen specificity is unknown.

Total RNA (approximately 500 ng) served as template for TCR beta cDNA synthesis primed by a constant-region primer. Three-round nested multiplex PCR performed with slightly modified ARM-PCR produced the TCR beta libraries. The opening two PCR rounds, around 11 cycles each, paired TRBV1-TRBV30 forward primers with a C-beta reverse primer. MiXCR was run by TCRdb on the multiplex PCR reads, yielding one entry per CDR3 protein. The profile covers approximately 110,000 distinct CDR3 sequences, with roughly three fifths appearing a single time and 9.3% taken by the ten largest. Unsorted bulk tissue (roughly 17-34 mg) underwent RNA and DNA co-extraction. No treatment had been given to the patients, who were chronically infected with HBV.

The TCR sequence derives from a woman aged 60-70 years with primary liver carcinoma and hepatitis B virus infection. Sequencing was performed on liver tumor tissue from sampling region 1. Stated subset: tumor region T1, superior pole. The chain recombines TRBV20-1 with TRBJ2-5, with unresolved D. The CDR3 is CSAGIVPETQYF. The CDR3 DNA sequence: TGCAGTGCTGGCATAGTACCAGAGACCCAGTACTTC.